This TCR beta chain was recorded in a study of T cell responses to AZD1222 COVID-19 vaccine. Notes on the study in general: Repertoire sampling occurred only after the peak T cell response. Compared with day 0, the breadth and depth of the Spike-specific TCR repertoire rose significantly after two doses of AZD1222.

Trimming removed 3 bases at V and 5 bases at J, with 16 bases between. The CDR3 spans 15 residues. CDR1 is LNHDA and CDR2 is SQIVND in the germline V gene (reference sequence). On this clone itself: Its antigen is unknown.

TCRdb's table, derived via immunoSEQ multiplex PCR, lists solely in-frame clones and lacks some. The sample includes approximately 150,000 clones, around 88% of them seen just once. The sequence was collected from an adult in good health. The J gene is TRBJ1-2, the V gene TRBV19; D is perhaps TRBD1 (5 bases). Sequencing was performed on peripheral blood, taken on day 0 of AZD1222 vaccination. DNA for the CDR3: TGTGCCAGTAGTATGACAGCCCTCCCGCCTTATGGCTACACCTTC. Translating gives CASSMTALPPYGYTF.